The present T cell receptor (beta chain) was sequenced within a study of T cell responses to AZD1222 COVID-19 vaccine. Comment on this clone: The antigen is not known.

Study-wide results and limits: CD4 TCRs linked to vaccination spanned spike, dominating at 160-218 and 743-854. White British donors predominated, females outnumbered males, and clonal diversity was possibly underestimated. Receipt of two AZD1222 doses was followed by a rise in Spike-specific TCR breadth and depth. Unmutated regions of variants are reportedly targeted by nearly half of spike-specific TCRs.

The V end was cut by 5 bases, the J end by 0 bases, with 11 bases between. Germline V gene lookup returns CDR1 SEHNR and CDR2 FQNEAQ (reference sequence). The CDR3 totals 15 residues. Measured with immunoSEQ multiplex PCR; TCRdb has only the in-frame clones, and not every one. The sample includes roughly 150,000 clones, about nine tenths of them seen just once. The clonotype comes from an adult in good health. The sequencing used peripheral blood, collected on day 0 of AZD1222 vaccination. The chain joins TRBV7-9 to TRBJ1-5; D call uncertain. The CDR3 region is CASSPDGYSNQPQHF. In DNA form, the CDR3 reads TGTGCCAGCAGCCCGGACGGGTATAGCAATCAGCCCCAGCATTTT.